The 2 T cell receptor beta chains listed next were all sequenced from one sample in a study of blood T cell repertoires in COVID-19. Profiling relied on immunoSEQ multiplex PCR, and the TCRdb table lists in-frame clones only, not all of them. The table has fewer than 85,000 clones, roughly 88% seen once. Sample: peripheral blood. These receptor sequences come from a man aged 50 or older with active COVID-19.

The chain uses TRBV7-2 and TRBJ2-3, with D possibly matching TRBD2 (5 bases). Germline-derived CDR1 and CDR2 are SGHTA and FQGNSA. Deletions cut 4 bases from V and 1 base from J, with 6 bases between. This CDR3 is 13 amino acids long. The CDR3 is CASSSEGTDTQYF. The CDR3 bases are TGTGCCAGCAGCTCGGAGGGCACAGATACGCAGTATTTT.

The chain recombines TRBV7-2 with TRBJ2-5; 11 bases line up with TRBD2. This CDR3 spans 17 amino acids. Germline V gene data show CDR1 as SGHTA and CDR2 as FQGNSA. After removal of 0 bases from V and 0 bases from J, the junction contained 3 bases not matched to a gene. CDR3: CASSLAGTSGYQETQYF. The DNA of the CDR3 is TGTGCCAGCAGCTTAGCAGGGACTAGCGGTTACCAAGAGACCCAGTACTTC.